Included here is one TCR beta chain sequence, with context. The participants were between roughly 18 and 89 years old and came from roughly 25 US areas. Cohort assignment relied on participant-reported clinical history. Each recovered donor of Cohort 3 presented with two negative PCRs, clearance, or symptom resolution. This sample was included in a study of blood T cell repertoires in COVID-19. Only in-frame clones appear in the TCRdb table, and some are missing; sequencing was by immunoSEQ multiplex PCR. The data contain hundreds of thousands of clones, 80% to 90% of them seen just once; the ten biggest clones take up 2.2%. The sample was PBMCs or T cells enriched from blood (not recorded which). The sequence derives from a man aged 25-45 years who had recovered from COVID-19.

The CDR3: CASSLGLAGANTGELFF. The CDR3 DNA reads as TGTGCCAGCAGCTTGGGACTAGCGGGCGCGAACACCGGGGAGCTGTTTTTT. The chain links TRBV5-4 to TRBJ2-2; TRBD2 agrees at 10 bases. The CDR3 length is 17 residues. Germline loops: CDR1 SGHNT, CDR2 YYREEE (reference sequence). V was pared by 0 bases and J by 0 bases, with 2 bases of the junction left unmatched.